This T cell receptor beta chain was retrieved from a study of cytotoxic CD8 clonotypes in ibrutinib-treated CLL. General study points: Clonality increased at ibrutinib response, then returned toward baseline at progression. Baseline clonality, above age-matched healthy donor levels, tracked circulating CD8+ T-cell counts.

Target depth was 1 in 200,000 to 1 in 1 million T cells, about 10x per clonotype. The protocol was immunoSEQ multiplex PCR, while the TCRdb copy is restricted to in-frame clones and leaves out a portion. The sample consists of tens of thousands of clones, about 64% of them appearing once. V lost 6 bases and J 2 bases, leaving 14 bases between the germline ends. Per the germline V gene, CDR1 is SGHNT and CDR2 is YYREEE (reference sequence). This CDR3 has 14 residues. A single count supports this clone. Its antigen is not identified. This TCR came from a human donor with chronic lymphocytic leukemia. This chain uses TRBV5-4 with TRBJ2-5; the D is unclear. The sample in question was PBMCs, obtained after 12 months of ibrutinib treatment. Here the CDR3 DNA reads TGTGCCAGCACCTCATGGACCGTGCAAGAGACCCAGTACTTC. Amino acids: CASTSWTVQETQYF.